The rows below give T cell receptor beta chains drawn from one sample of a study of cytomegalovirus exposure and HLA in healthy donors. Sequencing was performed with immunoSEQ multiplex PCR; in TCRdb, only in-frame clones are kept and a portion is missing. This table holds roughly 110,000 clones, roughly 80% found once. The sample comprised PBMCs. These receptors came from a young man in good health and CMV-seropositive. CDR3s include the opening cysteine and the closing phenylalanine or tryptophan. A D gene is named only where the DNA matches it firmly. Size tells how often a clone was seen (once, few, many) or the class of an expanded clone, and some rows leave it out.

CDR3 protein: CASRNIRTDTQYF
CDR3 DNA: TGTGCCAGCAGAAACATCCGCACAGATACGCAGTATTTT
V gene: TRBV6-5
J gene: TRBJ2-3
CDR3 length: 13
D gene: .
clone size: .

CDR3 protein: CASIPEGQADTQYF
CDR3 DNA: TGCGCCAGCATCCCCGAGGGCCAGGCAGATACGCAGTATTTT
V gene: TRBV5-1
J gene: TRBJ2-3
CDR3 length: 14
D gene: .
clone size: .

CDR3 protein: CASSSGTGRGYTF
CDR3 DNA: TGCGCCAGCAGCTCCGGGACAGGGCGTGGCTACACCTTC
V gene: TRBV5-1
J gene: TRBJ1-2
CDR3 length: 13
D gene: TRBD1
clone size: .

CDR3 protein: CASSQDARVHGYTF
CDR3 DNA: TGTGCCAGCAGCCAAGACGCCAGGGTGCATGGCTACACCTTC
V gene: TRBV4-2
J gene: TRBJ1-2
CDR3 length: 14
D gene: .
clone size: .

CDR3 protein: CASSFPGGFEQFF
CDR3 DNA: TGTGCCAGCAGTTTCCCAGGGGGCTTTGAGCAGTTCTTC
V gene: TRBV27
J gene: TRBJ2-1
CDR3 length: 13
D gene: TRBD1
clone size: once

CDR3 protein: CASSSLGAGVNTEAFF
CDR3 DNA: TGTGCCAGCAGCTCCCTCGGGGCAGGGGTTAACACTGAAGCTTTCTTT
V gene: TRBV5-6
J gene: TRBJ1-1
CDR3 length: 16
D gene: .
clone size: once

CDR3 protein: CASSRLPGLSESSYEQYF
CDR3 DNA: TGTGCCAGCAGTCGACTCCCGGGACTATCTGAGAGCTCCTACGAGCAGTACTTC
V gene: TRBV7-8
J gene: TRBJ2-7
CDR3 length: 18
D gene: TRBD2
clone size: .

CDR3 protein: CASSLPSGNSYEQYF
CDR3 DNA: TGTGCCAGCAGCTTGCCTAGCGGGAACTCCTACGAGCAGTACTTC
V gene: TRBV5-4
J gene: TRBJ2-7
CDR3 length: 15
D gene: TRBD2
clone size: .

CDR3 protein: CASSYSSGFSYGQYF
CDR3 DNA: TGTGCCAGCAGTTACTCTTCGGGGTTTAGTTACGGGCAGTACTTC
V gene: TRBV6-5
J gene: TRBJ2-7
CDR3 length: 15
D gene: .
clone size: .

CDR3 protein: CASSEVATGDYGYTF
CDR3 DNA: TGTGCCAGCAGTGAAGTAGCAACAGGGGATTATGGCTACACCTTC
V gene: TRBV6-1
J gene: TRBJ1-2
CDR3 length: 15
D gene: TRBD1
clone size: .

CDR3 protein: CASSVYSFEQFF
CDR3 DNA: TGTGCCAGCAGCGTATATAGCTTTGAGCAGTTCTTC
V gene: TRBV9
J gene: TRBJ2-1
CDR3 length: 12
D gene: .
clone size: once

CDR3 protein: CASSLASQGGNTEAFF
CDR3 DNA: TGTGCCAGCAGCTTAGCGTCGCAGGGGGGGAACACTGAAGCTTTCTTT
V gene: TRBV11-1
J gene: TRBJ1-1
CDR3 length: 16
D gene: TRBD1
clone size: .

CDR3 protein: CASSLTTWGVDGELFF
CDR3 DNA: TGCGCCAGCAGCCTCACGACTTGGGGAGTAGACGGGGAGCTGTTTTTT
V gene: TRBV5-1
J gene: TRBJ2-2
CDR3 length: 16
D gene: .
clone size: .

CDR3 protein: CASTRGASGYTF
CDR3 DNA: TGTGCCAGCACTCGGGGGGCCTCTGGCTACACCTTC
V gene: TRBV2
J gene: TRBJ1-2
CDR3 length: 12
D gene: .
clone size: few

CDR3 protein: CASSYRRDRNEQFF
CDR3 DNA: TGTGCCAGCAGTTACCGGCGGGACCGCAATGAGCAGTTCTTC
V gene: TRBV6-6
J gene: TRBJ2-1
CDR3 length: 14
D gene: .
clone size: .

CDR3 protein: CASSASGFNQPQHF
CDR3 DNA: TGCGCCAGCAGTGCATCAGGGTTCAATCAGCCCCAGCATTTT
V gene: TRBV10-2
J gene: TRBJ1-5
CDR3 length: 14
D gene: .
clone size: .

CDR3 protein: CASSRLGRNDSPLHF
CDR3 DNA: TGTGCCAGCTCACGATTGGGGAGGAATGATTCACCCCTCCACTTT
V gene: TRBV18
J gene: TRBJ1-6
CDR3 length: 15
D gene: .
clone size: .

CDR3 protein: CASSTTVNNNEQFF
CDR3 DNA: TGTGCCAGTAGTACTACAGTGAACAACAATGAGCAGTTCTTC
V gene: TRBV19
J gene: TRBJ2-1
CDR3 length: 14
D gene: .
clone size: .

CDR3 protein: CASSQEQGGFWGYTF
CDR3 DNA: TGCGCCAGCAGCCAGGAACAGGGGGGCTTCTGGGGCTACACCTTC
V gene: TRBV5-1
J gene: TRBJ1-2
CDR3 length: 15
D gene: TRBD1
clone size: .

CDR3 protein: CATSREVTREGNTIYF
CDR3 DNA: TGTGCCACCAGCAGAGAAGTCACCAGGGAAGGAAACACCATATATTTT
V gene: TRBV15
J gene: TRBJ1-3
CDR3 length: 16
D gene: .
clone size: .

CDR3 protein: CAISVGGSSYEQYF
CDR3 DNA: TGTGCCATCAGTGTGGGGGGGAGCTCCTACGAGCAGTACTTC
V gene: TRBV10-3
J gene: TRBJ2-7
CDR3 length: 14
D gene: TRBD2
clone size: .

CDR3 protein: CASSDRGDYGYTF
CDR3 DNA: TGTGCCAGCAGTGACAGGGGAGACTATGGCTACACCTTC
V gene: TRBV6-1
J gene: TRBJ1-2
CDR3 length: 13
D gene: .
clone size: .

CDR3 protein: CASSEQGSGNTIYF
CDR3 DNA: TGTGCCAGTAGTGAACAGGGGTCTGGAAACACCATATATTTT
V gene: TRBV19
J gene: TRBJ1-3
CDR3 length: 14
D gene: TRBD1
clone size: .

CDR3 protein: CASSEMYRGDEQFF
CDR3 DNA: TGCGCCAGCAGTGAGATGTACAGGGGCGATGAGCAGTTCTTC
V gene: TRBV10-2
J gene: TRBJ2-1
CDR3 length: 14
D gene: TRBD1
clone size: .

CDR3 protein: CASSQDVTSGGNEQYF
CDR3 DNA: TGCGCCAGCAGCCAAGATGTCACTAGCGGGGGGAACGAGCAGTACTTC
V gene: TRBV4-1
J gene: TRBJ2-7
CDR3 length: 16
D gene: TRBD2
clone size: once

CDR3 protein: CASSYHDRAEAFF
CDR3 DNA: TGTGCCAGCAGCTACCACGACAGGGCTGAAGCTTTCTTT
V gene: TRBV5-4
J gene: TRBJ1-1
CDR3 length: 13
D gene: TRBD1
clone size: .

CDR3 protein: CASRSPGTYTGELFF
CDR3 DNA: TGCGCCAGCAGATCGCCCGGGACTTACACCGGGGAGCTGTTTTTT
V gene: TRBV5-1
J gene: TRBJ2-2
CDR3 length: 15
D gene: .
clone size: .

CDR3 protein: CARSLLYQVNTEAFF
CDR3 DNA: TGCGCCAGGAGCCTGTTGTACCAGGTGAACACTGAAGCTTTCTTT
V gene: TRBV5-1
J gene: TRBJ1-1
CDR3 length: 15
D gene: .
clone size: .

CDR3 protein: CASSQGQSGNTIYF
CDR3 DNA: TGTGCCAGCAGCCAGGGACAGTCTGGAAACACCATATATTTT
V gene: TRBV7-6
J gene: TRBJ1-3
CDR3 length: 14
D gene: TRBD1
clone size: .

CDR3 protein: CASSSRLAGGFNEQFF
CDR3 DNA: TGTGCCAGCAGCAGCCGACTAGCGGGAGGGTTCAATGAGCAGTTCTTC
V gene: TRBV11-2
J gene: TRBJ2-1
CDR3 length: 16
D gene: TRBD2
clone size: few

CDR3 protein: CASSFRGLATKNIQYF
CDR3 DNA: TGTGCCAGCAGCTTCCGGGGACTAGCGACCAAAAACATTCAGTACTTC
V gene: TRBV11-2
J gene: TRBJ2-4
CDR3 length: 16
D gene: TRBD2
clone size: .

CDR3 protein: CASSLDGERGNTIYF
CDR3 DNA: TGCGCCAGCAGCTTGGACGGGGAGCGGGGAAACACCATATATTTT
V gene: TRBV5-1
J gene: TRBJ1-3
CDR3 length: 15
D gene: .
clone size: .

CDR3 protein: CASVGQGDNYGYTF
CDR3 DNA: TGCGCCAGCGTAGGACAGGGAGATAACTATGGCTACACCTTC
V gene: TRBV10-2
J gene: TRBJ1-2
CDR3 length: 14
D gene: TRBD1
clone size: .

CDR3 protein: CAIRRQGASEGYTF
CDR3 DNA: TGTGCCATCAGAAGACAGGGCGCCAGTGAAGGCTACACCTTC
V gene: TRBV10-3
J gene: TRBJ1-2
CDR3 length: 14
D gene: TRBD1
clone size: few

CDR3 protein: CASSLQGEYGYTF
CDR3 DNA: TGTGCCAGCAGCTTACAGGGGGAGTATGGCTACACCTTC
V gene: TRBV5-6
J gene: TRBJ1-2
CDR3 length: 13
D gene: TRBD1
clone size: few

CDR3 protein: CASSLFISPSGGSVDTQYF
CDR3 DNA: TGTGCCAGCAGTTTATTTATCTCGCCTAGCGGGGGCTCGGTAGATACGCAGTATTTT
V gene: TRBV28
J gene: TRBJ2-3
CDR3 length: 19
D gene: TRBD2
clone size: .

CDR3 protein: CASNADREAGSPLHF
CDR3 DNA: TGTGCCAGCAACGCAGACAGGGAGGCTGGTTCACCCCTCCACTTT
V gene: TRBV6-5
J gene: TRBJ1-6
CDR3 length: 15
D gene: TRBD1
clone size: .

CDR3 protein: CASSPTAEYGYTF
CDR3 DNA: TGTGCCAGCAGCCCAACGGCGGAGTATGGCTACACCTTC
V gene: TRBV27
J gene: TRBJ1-2
CDR3 length: 13
D gene: .
clone size: .

CDR3 protein: CASSISPRDSFSTDTQYF
CDR3 DNA: TGTGCCAGTAGTATCAGTCCTCGGGACTCCTTTAGCACAGATACGCAGTATTTT
V gene: TRBV19
J gene: TRBJ2-3
CDR3 length: 18
D gene: .
clone size: .

CDR3 protein: CASSLEGGPDTQYF
CDR3 DNA: TGCGCCAGCAGCTTGGAAGGGGGCCCAGATACGCAGTATTTT
V gene: TRBV5-1
J gene: TRBJ2-3
CDR3 length: 14
D gene: TRBD1
clone size: .

CDR3 protein: CASTGDRGFVNTEAFF
CDR3 DNA: TGTGCCAGCACCGGAGACAGGGGTTTTGTGAACACTGAAGCTTTCTTT
V gene: TRBV7-9
J gene: TRBJ1-1
CDR3 length: 16
D gene: TRBD1
clone size: few

CDR3 protein: CASSVGRNADTQYF
CDR3 DNA: TGTGCCAGCAGCGTAGGGAGGAACGCAGATACGCAGTATTTT
V gene: TRBV9
J gene: TRBJ2-3
CDR3 length: 14
D gene: .
clone size: .

CDR3 protein: CASSYTGTAEEAFF
CDR3 DNA: TGTGCCAGCAGCTACACCGGGACAGCTGAAGAAGCTTTCTTT
V gene: TRBV5-4
J gene: TRBJ1-1
CDR3 length: 14
D gene: TRBD1
clone size: .

CDR3 protein: CASSLRPSGGGEQFF
CDR3 DNA: TGCGCCAGCAGCTTGCGGCCTAGCGGGGGCGGTGAGCAGTTCTTC
V gene: TRBV5-1
J gene: TRBJ2-1
CDR3 length: 15
D gene: TRBD2
clone size: .

CDR3 protein: CASSSDRFQPQHF
CDR3 DNA: TGTGCCAGCAGCTCCGATAGATTTCAGCCCCAGCATTTT
V gene: TRBV11-2
J gene: TRBJ1-5
CDR3 length: 13
D gene: .
clone size: .